This TCR beta chain was found in a study of blood T cell dynamics during melanoma immunotherapy. The time point was: pre-treatment baseline. This clone was recorded once. Assay: immunoSEQ multiplex PCR; the TCRdb copy retains only in-frame clones and omits some. Of more than 10,000 clones in the sample, roughly 84% were seen once. Germline V CDR1 and CDR2: MNHEY, SMNVEV (reference sequence). This CDR3 contains 14 residues. Between the trimmed V and J ends, which lost 0 bases and 5 bases, there was a span of 8 bases. V is TRBV27 and J is TRBJ2-1; D may be TRBD2 (5 bases). The TCR comes from a human donor with melanoma. The input for sequencing was blood, taken from a patient treated with checkpoint blockade. CDR3 coding DNA: TGTGCCAGCAGTTTATCGTCCGGGAACAATGAGCAGTTCTTC. Encoded protein: CASSLSSGNNEQFF.